Sequencing of this T cell receptor beta chain was carried out in a study of T-cell memory formation after mild COVID-19. The study's findings and limits: Pre-infection memory already had some responding clones, implying cross-reactive memory joined.

This clonotype was seen a handful of times. Its specificity is not known. 5'RACE, which relied on constant-segment primers, yielded TCR alpha and TCR beta cDNA libraries carrying sample barcodes and UMIs. TCRdb processed the 5' RACE reads anew with MiXCR; each CDR3 protein has one entry. The sample holds tens of thousands of distinct CDR3 sequences; 9.5% to 15% are singletons and the top ten take less than 45%. With 5 bases clipped from V and 6 bases from J, the junction kept 4 bases outside the gene matches. There are 14 residues in the CDR3. Germline-derived CDR1 and CDR2 are SEHNR and FQNEAQ (reference sequence).

This TCR came from a man aged 18 to 29 who had mild COVID-19 (a few samples of this study predate the infection). Cell type and time point are not known. J is TRBJ1-5 and V is TRBV7-9; TRBD1 agrees at 10 bases. Material: PBMCs or a T cell subset sorted from them (not recorded which). CDR3 region: CASSATGGSQPQHF. CDR3 nucleotide sequence: TGTGCCAGCAGCGCGACAGGGGGCTCTCAGCCCCAGCATTTT.